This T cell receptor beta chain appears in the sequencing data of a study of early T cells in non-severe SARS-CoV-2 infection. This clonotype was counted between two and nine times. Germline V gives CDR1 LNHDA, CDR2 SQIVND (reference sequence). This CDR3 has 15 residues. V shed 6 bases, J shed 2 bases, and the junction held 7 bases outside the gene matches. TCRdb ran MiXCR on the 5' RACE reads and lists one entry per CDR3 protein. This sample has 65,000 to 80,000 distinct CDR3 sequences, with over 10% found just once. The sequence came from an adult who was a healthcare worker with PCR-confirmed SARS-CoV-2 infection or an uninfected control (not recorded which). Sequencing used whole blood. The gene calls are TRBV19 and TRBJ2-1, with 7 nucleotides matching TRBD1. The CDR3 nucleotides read TGTGCCAGTAGCCAGGGACAGCTTACCTACAATGAGCAGTTCTTC. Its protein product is CASSQGQLTYNEQFF.